The T cell receptor beta chain under discussion was sequenced for a study of identical twins. Via MiXCR, TCRdb re-called the 5' RACE reads, giving one row per CDR3 protein. The table records some 730,000 distinct CDR3 sequences, roughly 18% of them present only once. Trimming at V came to 1 base and at J to 8 bases, leaving 9 bases not matched to a gene. Germline-derived CDR1 and CDR2 are DFQATT and SNEGSKA (reference sequence). This CDR3 comprises 15 residues. These sequences were also reported in another study, on T cells expressing NK-cell markers. That report adds: The CD3+CD56-NKG2C+ fraction of a few donors was also led by these clonotypes.

The TCR was taken from a woman aged 18-35 years in good health. Sequencing used PBMCs. This chain uses TRBV20-1 with TRBJ2-2; 8 bases are shared with TRBD2. The CDR3 reads CSARGDLSGTGELFF. DNA of the CDR3: TGCAGTGCTAGAGGGGACCTTAGCGGGACAGGGGAGCTGTTTTTT.